This TCR beta chain came from a study of quantifying T cell responses using KT2 cells. Study-wide context: cDNA was made from DNase-treated RNA using alpha and beta constant primers.

KT2, a clone with a known TCR, was spiked into unfractionated PBMC. CDR1 is KGHSH, CDR2 LQKENI, per germline. The germline V and J ends were trimmed by 3 bases and 2 bases, with 7 bases remaining between them. CDR3 length: 14 amino acids. Each cDNA got a UMI-containing oligo ligated at its 3' end. An equimolar mix of RC1.1 and RC1.2 primed the beta chain across TRBC1 and TRBC2. TCRdb ran MiXCR on the UMI-ligation and nested PCR reads and lists one entry per CDR3 protein. The sample contains about 33,000 distinct CDR3 sequences, about a tenth of which appear only once. This clonotype was seen many times.

Sample: PBMCs spiked with cells of the T cell clone KT2. The rearrangement uses TRBV18 and TRBJ2-2, with D uncertain. The sequence came from a human donor. The CDR3 coding sequence is TGTGCCAGCTCACCTCTGGCAAACACCGGGGAGCTGTTTTTT. Its translation is CASSPLANTGELFF.